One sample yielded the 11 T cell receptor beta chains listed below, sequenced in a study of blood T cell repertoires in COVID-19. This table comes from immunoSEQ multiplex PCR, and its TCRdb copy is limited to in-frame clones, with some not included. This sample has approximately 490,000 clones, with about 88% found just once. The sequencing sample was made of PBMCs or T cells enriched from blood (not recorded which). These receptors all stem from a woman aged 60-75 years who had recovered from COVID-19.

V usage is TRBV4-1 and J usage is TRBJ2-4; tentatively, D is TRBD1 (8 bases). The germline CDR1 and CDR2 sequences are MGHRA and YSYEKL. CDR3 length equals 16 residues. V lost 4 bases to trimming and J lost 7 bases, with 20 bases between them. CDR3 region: CASSPGGGRDRNIQYF. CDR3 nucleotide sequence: TGCGCCAGCAGCCCCGGCGGAGGGAGGGACAGGAACATTCAGTACTTC.

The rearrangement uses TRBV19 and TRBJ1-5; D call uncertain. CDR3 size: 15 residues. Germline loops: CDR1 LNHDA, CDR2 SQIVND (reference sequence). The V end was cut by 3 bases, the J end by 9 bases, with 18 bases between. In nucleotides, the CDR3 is TGTGCCAGTAGTATCTTGGTGGCAGGCCCATCGCCCCAGCATTTT. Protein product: CASSILVAGPSPQHF. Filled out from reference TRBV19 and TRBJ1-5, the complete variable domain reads DGGITQSPKYLFRKEGQNVTLSCEQNLNHDAMYWYRQDPGQGLRLIYYSQIVNDFQKGDIAEGYSVSREKKESFPLTVTSAQKNPTAFYLCASSILVAGPSPQHFGDGTRLSIL.

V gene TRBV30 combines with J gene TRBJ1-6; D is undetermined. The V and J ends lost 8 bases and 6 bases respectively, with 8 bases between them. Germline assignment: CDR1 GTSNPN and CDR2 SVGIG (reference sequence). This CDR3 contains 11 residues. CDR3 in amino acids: CAREGNSPLHF. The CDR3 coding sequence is TGTGCCCGGGAAGGTAATTCACCCCTCCACTTT. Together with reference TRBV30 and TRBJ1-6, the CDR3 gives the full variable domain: SQTIHQWPATLVQPVGSPLSLECTVEGTSNPNLYWYRQAAGRGLQLLFYSVGIGQISSEVPQNLSASRPQDRQFILSSKKLLLSDSGFYLCAREGNSPLHFGNGTRLTVT.

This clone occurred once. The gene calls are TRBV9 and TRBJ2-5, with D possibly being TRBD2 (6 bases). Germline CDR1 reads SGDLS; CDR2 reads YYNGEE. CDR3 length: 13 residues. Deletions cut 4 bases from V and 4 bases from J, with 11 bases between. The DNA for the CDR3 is TGTGCCAGCAGCCCCACTAGCTTAGAGACCCAGTACTTC. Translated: CASSPTSLETQYF.

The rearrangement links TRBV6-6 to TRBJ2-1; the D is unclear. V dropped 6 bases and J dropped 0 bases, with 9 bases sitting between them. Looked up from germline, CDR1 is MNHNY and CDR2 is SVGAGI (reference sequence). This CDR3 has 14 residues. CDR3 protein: CASRDWSSYNEQFF. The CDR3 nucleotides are TGTGCCAGCAGAGACTGGAGCTCCTACAATGAGCAGTTCTTC.

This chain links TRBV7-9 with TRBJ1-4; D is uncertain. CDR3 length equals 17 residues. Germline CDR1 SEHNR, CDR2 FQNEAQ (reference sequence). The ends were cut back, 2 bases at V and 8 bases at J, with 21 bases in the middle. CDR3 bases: TGTGCCAGCAGCTTAACCTATGGGCAGACCGGAGGGGAAAAACTGTTTTTT. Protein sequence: CASSLTYGQTGGEKLFF.

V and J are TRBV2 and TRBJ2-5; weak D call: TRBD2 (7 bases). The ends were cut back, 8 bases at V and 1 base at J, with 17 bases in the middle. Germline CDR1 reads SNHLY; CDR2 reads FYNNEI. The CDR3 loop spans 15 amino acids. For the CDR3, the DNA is TGTGCCAGCTCCGGGGGCGGGGGCCTCCAAGAGACCCAGTACTTC. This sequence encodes CASSGGGGLQETQYF.

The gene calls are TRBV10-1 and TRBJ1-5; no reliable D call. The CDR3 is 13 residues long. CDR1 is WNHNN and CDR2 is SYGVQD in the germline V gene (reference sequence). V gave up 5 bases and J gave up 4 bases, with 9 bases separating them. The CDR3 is CASSFGPNQPQHF. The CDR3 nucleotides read TGCGCCAGCAGTTTTGGGCCTAATCAGCCCCAGCATTTT.

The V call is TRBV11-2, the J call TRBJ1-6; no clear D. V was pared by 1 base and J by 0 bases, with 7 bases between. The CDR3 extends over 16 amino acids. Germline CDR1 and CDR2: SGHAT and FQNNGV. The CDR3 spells CASSLGFSSYNSPLHF. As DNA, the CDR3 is TGTGCCAGCAGCTTAGGCTTTAGCTCCTATAATTCACCCCTCCACTTT.

CDR3 loop: CASSVDFGQNQPQHF. CDR3 DNA sequence: TGTGCCAGCAGTGTTGATTTTGGACAGAATCAGCCCCAGCATTTT. The chain recombines TRBV2 with TRBJ1-5; tentative D call: TRBD1 (6 bases). Germline CDR1 reads SNHLY; CDR2 reads FYNNEI. The CDR3 spans 15 residues. Trimming removed 4 bases at V and 4 bases at J, with 14 bases between.

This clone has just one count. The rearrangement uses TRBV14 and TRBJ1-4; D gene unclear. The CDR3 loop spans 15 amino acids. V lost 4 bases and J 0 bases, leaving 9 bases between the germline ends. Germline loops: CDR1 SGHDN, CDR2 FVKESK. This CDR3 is CASSPYRTTNEKLFF. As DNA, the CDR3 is TGTGCCAGCAGCCCCTACAGAACAACTAATGAAAAACTGTTTTTT.